This T cell receptor (beta chain) came from a study of T cell repertoires in cytomegalovirus infection (dated by TCRdb to about 2019). Background on the whole study: Donor HLA type was relevant to the analysis, as public TCR beta signatures indicated carriage of CMV infection together with the matching HLA type. On the study overall, not on this receptor specifically: Carriers of CMV infection plus the relevant HLA type were discriminated by the cumulative frequency of public TCR beta family members in the study cohort and in an independent 352-donor cohort. The ex vivo response was dominated by HLA-C-restricted CMV-specific TCR beta clonotypes, and the single most frequent clonotype in two of eight donors was supplied by these HLA-C-restricted clonotypes.

This clonotype was seen many times. Its binding antigen is unknown. No much larger clone is present one base from it, and per-base qualities are unavailable. Instrument on record: Illumina HiSeq 1500. Using fastp trimming at Q25 and MiXCR clonotype assembly, TCRdb reanalyzed the public sequencing data and kept in-frame beta chains. Each record represents a unique CDR3 protein, reported with the most common genes and DNA among its rows. This sample lists about 450,000 distinct CDR3 sequences; roughly a third were detected once. The ten largest clones capture roughly an eighth of the sample. Sequencing used PBMCs. The source of this sequence is a human donor in good health (CMV status not recorded). Some clones in this sample may be carry-over from other donors' samples.

The CDR3: CASSRGSDNYGYTF. The DNA sequence reads TGTGCCAGCAGCCGAGGATCGGACAACTATGGCTACACCTTC. The chain links TRBV12-3 or TRBV12-4 with TRBJ1-2, with the D gene uncertain. Reading from cysteine to phenylalanine, the CDR3 counts 14 amino acids. CDR3 DNA only is kept here, 42 bases in frame from base 1. The trim is 6 bases for V and 2 bases for J, with a gap of 13 bases between the germline ends.